Shown below are 23 T cell receptor beta chains from a single sample sequenced in a study of cytomegalovirus exposure and HLA in healthy donors. 60 Vbeta and 13 Jbeta primers were used in PCR. Sequenced by immunoSEQ multiplex PCR; TCRdb stores in-frame clones only, minus some. The sample includes fewer than 80,000 clones, 75% of them seen just once. The sample was PBMCs. The receptors here all came from a woman between 40 and 55 years old in good health and CMV-seropositive.

This chain links TRBV6-5 with TRBJ2-5; D not resolved. V was clipped by 2 bases and J by 1 base, with 5 bases between them. Looked up from germline, CDR1 is MNHEY and CDR2 is SVGAGI. This CDR3 spans 13 amino acids. CDR3: CASSYRVQETQYF. CDR3 in DNA: TGTGCCAGCAGTTACAGAGTCCAAGAGACCCAGTACTTC.

The CDR3 DNA follows: TGTGCCAGCAGCTCTCGCTTGGGAGCTGAAGCTTTCTTT. Residues: CASSSRLGAEAFF. The chain combines TRBV14 with TRBJ1-1; no clear D. Germline V gene sequence: CDR1 SGHDN, CDR2 FVKESK. Deletions cut 5 bases from V and 6 bases from J, with 13 bases between. This CDR3 region has 13 residues.

This sequence joins TRBV10-1 and TRBJ2-1; D possibly corresponds to TRBD2 (6 bases). V lost 3 bases to trimming and J lost 7 bases, with 22 bases between them. Looked up from germline, CDR1 is WNHNN and CDR2 is SYGVQD (reference sequence). The CDR3 spans 17 residues. In DNA, the CDR3 is TGCGCCAGCAGTGACTCACGGCCGGGACTCCTTGGGAATGAGCAGTTCTTC. Translation: CASSDSRPGLLGNEQFF.

The CDR3 DNA follows: TGTGCCAGTAGTAAGGGGGGGACCTCGTTTCGTGGTTCACCCCTCCACTTT. This encodes CASSKGGTSFRGSPLHF. This sequence joins TRBV19 and TRBJ1-6; TRBD1 might be the D (6 bases). Trimming left V 4 bases short and J 9 bases short, with 22 bases between. The germline V gene encodes CDR1 LNHDA and CDR2 SQIVND (reference sequence). The CDR3 consists of 17 residues.

This clone appeared a single time. The V and J genes are TRBV30 and TRBJ2-3; the D gene is possibly TRBD2 (7 bases). This CDR3 is built from 14 residues. Germline loops: CDR1 GTSNPN, CDR2 SVGIG (reference sequence). Trimming shortened V by 7 bases and J by 0 bases, and 14 bases separated the two germline ends. CDR3 loop: CASARGASTDTQYF. For the CDR3, the DNA is TGTGCCTCCGCCCGGGGGGCTAGCACAGATACGCAGTATTTT.

The V and J genes are TRBV11-3 and TRBJ2-2; D gene uncertain. Germline V gives CDR1 SGHNT, CDR2 YENEEA. V was shortened by 3 bases and J by 8 bases, with 10 bases between the two germline ends. This CDR3 has 13 residues. CDR3 sequence reads: CASSFAVTGELFF. The DNA of the CDR3 is TGTGCCAGCAGCTTTGCGGTAACGGGGGAGCTGTTTTTT. The entire variable domain, with the rest obtained from reference TRBV11-3 and TRBJ2-2, is as follows: EAGVVQSPRYKIIEKKQPVAFWCNPISGHNTLYWYLQNLGQGPELLIRYENEEAVDDSQLPKDRFSAERLKGVDSTLKIQPAELGDSAVYLCASSFAVTGELFFGEGSRLTVL.

This clone was detected only a few times. This sequence joins TRBV30 and TRBJ2-1; possibly TRBD2 for D (5 bases). CDR1 and CDR2 from the germline V gene are GTSNPN and SVGIG (reference sequence). Trimming pared 4 bases from V and 4 bases from J, leaving 17 bases between. This CDR3 has 15 amino acids. CDR3 sequence (DNA): TGTGCCTGGAACCCCGCCTCTAGCAGTTACAATGAGCAGTTCTTC. This encodes CAWNPASSSYNEQFF. Drawing the rest from reference TRBV30 and TRBJ2-1, the complete variable domain is SQTIHQWPATLVQPVGSPLSLECTVEGTSNPNLYWYRQAAGRGLQLLFYSVGIGQISSEVPQNLSASRPQDRQFILSSKKLLLSDSGFYLCAWNPASSSYNEQFFGPGTRLTVL.

This clone was observed a single time. The chain uses TRBV18 and TRBJ1-1; 7 bases agree with TRBD1. The CDR3 extends over 14 amino acids. Germline V gene sequence: CDR1 KGHSH, CDR2 LQKENI. V lost 6 bases, J lost 4 bases, and 8 bases stayed unmatched. The CDR3 loop is CASSQGGRGTEAFF. The CDR3, as DNA: TGTGCCAGCTCCCAAGGGGGCCGAGGCACTGAAGCTTTCTTT.

A remark on this clone: At one end, the junction sequence differs from germline, possibly due to a read error. The chain is built from TRBV6-1 and TRBJ2-3; 10 nucleotides match TRBD2. The CDR3 extends over 17 amino acids. Per the germline V gene, CDR1 is MNHNS and CDR2 is SASEGT. The DNA of the CDR3 is TGTGCCGGCAGTGAAGGGCAAGCGGGGGGGCGGGCAGATACGCAGTATTTT. Protein sequence: CAGSEGQAGGRADTQYF.

The CDR3 loop reads CASSDTTYEQYF. CDR3 nucleotides: TGTGCCAGCTCAGACACAACCTACGAGCAGTACTTC. The chain uses TRBV18 and TRBJ2-7, with D hard to call. The CDR3 consists of 12 residues. Trimming shortened V by 5 bases and J by 2 bases, and 7 bases separated the two germline ends. The germline V gene encodes CDR1 KGHSH and CDR2 LQKENI. The variable domain in full, completed from reference TRBV18 and TRBJ2-7, reads NAGVMQNPRHLVRRRGQEARLRCSPMKGHSHVYWYRQLPEEGLKFMVYLQKENIIDESGMPKERFSAEFPKEGPSILRIQQVVRGDSAAYFCASSDTTYEQYFGPGTRLTVT.

The rearrangement uses TRBV9 and TRBJ2-1, with 12 bases matching TRBD2. The V gene end was trimmed by 4 bases and the J gene end by 3 bases; junction bases not matched to a gene: 5. There are 16 residues in the CDR3. Germline-derived CDR1 and CDR2 are SGDLS and YYNGEE. The CDR3 coding sequence is TGTGCCAGCAGCAACCTAGCGGGGGGGTTCTACAATGAGCAGTTCTTC. Translation gives CASSNLAGGFYNEQFF.

This rearrangement joins TRBV5-1 to TRBJ1-1; no firm D call. The CDR3 has 14 amino acids. V lost 0 bases, J lost 1 base, and 7 bases lay in between. CDR1 and CDR2 (germline): SGHRS, YFSETQ. The CDR3 here is CASSLDAGNTEAFF. The CDR3 DNA sequence: TGCGCCAGCAGCTTGGACGCAGGGAACACTGAAGCTTTCTTT.

CDR3 sequence reads: CASSQGLGRAETQYF. The CDR3 DNA reads TGTGCCAGCAGCCAAGGATTAGGGAGGGCAGAGACCCAGTACTTC. V usage is TRBV14 and J usage is TRBJ2-5; TRBD2 aligns across 7 bases. This CDR3 contains 15 residues. Germline CDR1 is SGHDN and CDR2 is FVKESK. Trimming removed 1 base from V and 4 bases from J; junction bases left unmatched: 6.

The chain combines TRBV6-5 with TRBJ1-4; unclear D gene. Germline CDR1 MNHEY, CDR2 SVGAGI. The V end lost 5 bases, the J end lost 8 bases, and 15 bases lay between the germline ends. This CDR3 is built from 14 residues. The CDR3 DNA sequence: TGTGCCAGCAGTGGAAGAGGATTTGGGGAAAAACTGTTTTTT. It encodes CASSGRGFGEKLFF.

Remarks on this clone: One junction end disagrees with the germline gene, perhaps due to a read error. The chain has TRBV5-4 and TRBJ1-1; 8 bases match TRBD1. CDR3 length equals 15 residues. Germline V gives CDR1 SGHNT, CDR2 YYREEE (reference sequence). CDR3 coding DNA: TGTGCCAGCAGTTTGGCCGGGACAGGTCGTACTGAAGCTTTCTTT. Its translation: CASSLAGTGRTEAFF. Full variable domain (remainder filled in from reference TRBV5-4 and TRBJ1-1): ETGVTQSPTHLIKTRGQQVTLRCSSQSGHNTVSWYQQALGQGPQFIFQYYREEENGRGNFPPRFSGLQFPNYSSELNVNALELDDSALYLCASSLAGTGRTEAFFGQGTRLTVV.

J is TRBJ2-7 and V is TRBV27, with D perhaps matching TRBD1 (7 bases). V lost 5 bases to trimming and J lost 7 bases, with 18 bases between them. The CDR3 is 14 amino acids. Germline V gives CDR1 MNHEY, CDR2 SMNVEV (reference sequence). CDR3 residues: CASSPYRGGREQYF. Here the CDR3 DNA reads TGTGCCAGCAGTCCTTACAGGGGAGGCAGGGAGCAGTACTTC.

The genes are TRBV5-1 and TRBJ2-2; D possibly corresponds to TRBD2 (6 bases). Looked up from germline, CDR1 is SGHRS and CDR2 is YFSETQ. V dropped 1 base and J dropped 7 bases, with 11 bases sitting between them. The CDR3 is 14 residues long. The CDR3 sequence: CASSLWGDGGELFF. In nucleotides, the CDR3 is TGCGCCAGCAGCTTGTGGGGGGATGGCGGGGAGCTGTTTTTT.

The gene calls are TRBV7-7 and TRBJ2-2; D is possibly TRBD1 (6 bases). V lost 5 bases to trimming and J lost 4 bases, with 14 bases between them. CDR1 is SSHAT, CDR2 FNYEAQ, per germline (reference sequence). The CDR3 runs to 15 residues. CDR3 sequence (DNA): TGTGCCAGCAGCCCAGCGGCAGGGGCCACCGGGGAGCTGTTTTTT. Residues: CASSPAAGATGELFF.

This clone has just one count. The chain has TRBV16 and TRBJ1-5, with D perhaps TRBD1 (5 bases). V lost 0 bases to trimming and J lost 4 bases, with 13 bases between them. Per the germline V gene, CDR1 is KGHSY and CDR2 is FQNENV. The CDR3 totals 16 residues. The chain's CDR3 is CASSQSDLGRNQPQHF. CDR3 nucleotide sequence: TGTGCCAGCAGCCAATCCGATCTGGGGCGAAATCAGCCCCAGCATTTT.

Only one count was recorded for this clone. The rearrangement joins TRBV11-2 to TRBJ2-7, with TRBD2 as a possible D gene (6 bases). Germline V CDR1 and CDR2: SGHAT, FQNNGV. V shed 4 bases and J shed 6 bases, with 16 bases lying between them. The CDR3 is made up of 14 amino acids. CDR3 loop: CASSSRDTGVEQYF. CDR3 DNA: TGTGCCAGCAGCTCGAGGGATACGGGGGTCGAGCAGTACTTC.

The chain carries TRBV5-1 and TRBJ2-2; TRBD1 aligns across 7 bases. This CDR3 has 15 residues. The germline V gene encodes CDR1 SGHRS and CDR2 YFSETQ. V gave up 4 bases and J gave up 4 bases; unmatched junction bases: 7. CDR3 sequence reads: CASSPGQQGTGELFF. The CDR3, as DNA: TGCGCCAGCAGCCCGGGACAGCAGGGCACCGGGGAGCTGTTTTTT. Combining the CDR3 with reference TRBV5-1 and TRBJ2-2 gives the whole variable domain KAGVTQTPRYLIKTRGQQVTLSCSPISGHRSVSWYQQTPGQGLQFLFEYFSETQRNKGNFPGRFSGRQFSNSRSEMNVSTLELGDSALYLCASSPGQQGTGELFFGEGSRLTVL.

On this clone itself: The sample carries other DNA sequences with the same CDR3. V gene TRBV5-1 combines with J gene TRBJ1-1; 8 nucleotides agree with TRBD1. V lost 4 bases and J lost 4; bases outside the gene matches: 3. CDR3 size: 13 residues. In germline, CDR1 is SGHRS, CDR2 YFSETQ. The CDR3, as DNA: TGCGCCAGCAGCCTTACAGGGGGCACTGAAGCTTTCTTT. Its translation: CASSLTGGTEAFF.

This clone was detected only a few times. The chain couples TRBV5-8 to TRBJ1-4, with D possibly TRBD1 on 5 matching bases. The CDR3 runs to 15 residues. Trimming shortened V by 0 bases and J by 2 bases, and 8 bases separated the two germline ends. From germline, CDR1 is SGHTS and CDR2 YDEGEE. CDR3 residues: CASSLGGETNEKLFF. Here the CDR3 DNA reads TGTGCCAGCAGCTTGGGGGGGGAGACTAATGAAAAACTGTTTTTT. The complete variable domain, with remaining parts taken from reference TRBV5-8 and TRBJ1-4, reads EAGVTQSPTHLIKTRGQQATLRCSPISGHTSVYWYQQALGLGLQFLLWYDEGEERNRGNFPPRFSGRQFPNYSSELNVNALELEDSALYLCASSLGGETNEKLFFGSGTQLSVL.